The subject of this entry is one T cell receptor (beta chain). This clonotype was observed at least ten times. Its antigen is currently not known. Base qualities are not provided; no much larger clone lies one nucleotide away. This sample is part of a study of neurological immune-mediated disorders (dated by TCRdb to the late 2010s). In the study overall: Peripheral blood TCR-beta repertoires from patients with HTLV-I-associated myelopathy (HAM/TSP), patients with multiple sclerosis, and healthy controls were compared in the study using UMI-based sequencing. The cohort included 60 to 70 subjects: around 15 with HAM/TSP, around 35 with multiple sclerosis, and roughly 20 healthy controls. The 95 to 120 TCR-beta libraries included longitudinal samples, technical triplicates and paired sorted CD4+ and CD8+ T-cell subsets alongside PBMC samples. Overall study results and their limits: TCR clonal expansion was highest in HAM/TSP patients and lowest in MS patients, with MS patients falling below even healthy controls. Expanded clones from different subjects shared no identical CDR3 amino acid sequences, which suggests that TCR-beta repertoires were private in all groups.

TCR libraries for sorted subsets were made from 750,000 to 1,000,000 sorted CD4+ or CD8+ T cells. Peripheral blood was subjected to Ficoll-Hypaque density gradient centrifugation to isolate PBMCs, which were then cryopreserved in liquid nitrogen. The study also sequenced paired sorted CD4+ and CD8+ subsets from healthy controls, HAM/TSP patients and MS patients. cDNA synthesis used template-switch 5'RACE with a primer carrying a 10-nucleotide random unique molecular identifier tagging each TCR transcript. Every sequencing run yielded over 200 million TCR-beta sequences covering 15-18 subjects. Total RNA was extracted with the RNeasy kit. TCR-beta VDJ regions were amplified with primers for the TCR constant region and the 5'RACE anchor, using the KAPA Real-time Library Amplification kit. A first PCR added sample indexes and Illumina adaptors, after which a second PCR increased the library yield. After purification with Ampure beads, the TCR product of roughly 650 bp was size-selected on a 2% E-gel SizeSelection system. Library quality was checked on a Bioanalyzer, concentration was measured with Qubit, and libraries were quantified with the Kapa Library Quantification kit before pooling. Paired-end 2 x 150 bp sequencing of the libraries was performed on an Illumina HiSeq 2500. To increase sequence diversity, roughly 24-32% phiX was spiked into each library pool. The paper's data handling went like this. The quality-filtered reads were processed with the UMI-based MiGEC pipeline, whose error correction step removed more than 90% of the raw TCR sequences. VDJ genes were aligned to IMGT germline references, and each clonotype was defined by a unique CDR3 amino acid sequence together with V-J genes. Clonal expansion, Shannon diversity, and CDR3 relatedness (CalcPairwiseDistances, ClusterSamples) were evaluated with VDJtools, and phylogenetic trees were built with CLCbio workbench. Expanded clones were defined as having at least 8 unique UMIs, based on coefficient-of-variation modelling across technical triplicates. TCRdb reprocessing: public reads trimmed at Q25 with fastp, clones called with MiXCR, in-frame beta chains kept. For every CDR3 protein sequence, its rows merge into one entry that carries the most common genes and DNA. TCRdb's processing, not the authors' own work, is the source of the V and J calls. This sample comprises 15,000 to 20,000 distinct CDR3 sequences, 7.5% of them detected only once. Roughly a sixth of the sample is in the top ten clones.

CDR3 length: 15 amino acids, cysteine to phenylalanine. The entry retains the CDR3 DNA only, 45 bases that are in frame from base 1. At the junction V is shortened by 2 bases and J by 7 bases, with 16 bases in between. From a lookup of the germline V gene, CDR1 and CDR2 are SGHTS and YDEGEE. Specimen: CD8+ T cells from blood. This clonotype originated in a woman younger than 45 with HTLV-1-associated myelopathy (HAM/TSP). The receptor chain draws on TRBV5-8 and TRBJ2-1; the D segment may tentatively be TRBD1 or TRBD2, each giving 5 matched bases. The CDR3 reads CASSFIGRAGNEQFF. The DNA is TGTGCCAGCAGCTTCATAGGCAGGGCGGGTAATGAGCAGTTCTTC. With the portions outside the CDR3 filled from the reference TRBV5-8 and TRBJ2-1 genes, the complete variable region becomes EAGVTQSPTHLIKTRGQQATLRCSPISGHTSVYWYQQALGLGLQFLLWYDEGEERNRGNFPPRFSGRQFPNYSSELNVNALELEDSALYLCASSFIGRAGNEQFFGPGTRLTVL.